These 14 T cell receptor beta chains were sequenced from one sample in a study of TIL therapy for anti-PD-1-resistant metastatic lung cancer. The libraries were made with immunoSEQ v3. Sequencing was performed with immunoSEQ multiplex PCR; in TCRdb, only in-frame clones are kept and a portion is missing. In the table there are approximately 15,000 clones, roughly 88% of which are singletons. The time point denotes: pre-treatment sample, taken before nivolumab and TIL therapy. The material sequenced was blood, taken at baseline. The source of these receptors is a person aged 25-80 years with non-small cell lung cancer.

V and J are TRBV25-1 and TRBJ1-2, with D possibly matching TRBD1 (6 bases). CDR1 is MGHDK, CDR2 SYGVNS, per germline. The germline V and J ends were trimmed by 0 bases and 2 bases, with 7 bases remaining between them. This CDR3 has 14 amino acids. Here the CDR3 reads CASSEYQGNYGYTF. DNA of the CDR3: TGTGCCAGCAGTGAATATCAGGGGAACTATGGCTACACCTTC.

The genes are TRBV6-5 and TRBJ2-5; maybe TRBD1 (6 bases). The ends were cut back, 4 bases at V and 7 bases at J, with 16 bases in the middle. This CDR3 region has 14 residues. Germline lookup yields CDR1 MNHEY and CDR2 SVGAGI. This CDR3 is CASSFGTRRGTQYF. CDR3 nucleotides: TGTGCCAGCAGTTTCGGGACAAGGCGCGGGACCCAGTACTTC.

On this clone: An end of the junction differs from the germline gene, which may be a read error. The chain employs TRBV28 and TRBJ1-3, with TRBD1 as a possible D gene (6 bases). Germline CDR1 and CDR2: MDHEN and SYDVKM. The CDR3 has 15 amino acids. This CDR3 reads CARSFAGAGGNTIYF. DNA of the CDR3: TGTGCCCGCAGTTTCGCGGGGGCGGGGGGAAACACCATATATTTT.

This chain's CDR3 is CASSVGTAETQYF. Written as DNA, the CDR3 is TGTGCCAGCAGCGTAGGAACGGCGGAGACCCAGTACTTC. This sequence joins TRBV9 and TRBJ2-5, with D unresolved. V lost 0 bases, J lost 5 bases, and 8 bases lay in between. CDR1 and CDR2 (germline): SGDLS, YYNGEE. This CDR3 contains 13 residues.

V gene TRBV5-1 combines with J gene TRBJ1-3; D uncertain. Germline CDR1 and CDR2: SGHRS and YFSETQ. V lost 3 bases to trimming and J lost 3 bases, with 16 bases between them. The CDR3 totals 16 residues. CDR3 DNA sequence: TGCGCCAGCAGCTCAGACACCAGTGGGAGTGGAAACACCATATATTTT. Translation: CASSSDTSGSGNTIYF.

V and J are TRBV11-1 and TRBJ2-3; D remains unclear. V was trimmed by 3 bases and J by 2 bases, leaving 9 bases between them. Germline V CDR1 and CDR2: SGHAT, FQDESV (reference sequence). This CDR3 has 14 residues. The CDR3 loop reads CASSLDGPTDTQYF. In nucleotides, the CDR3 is TGTGCCAGCAGCTTGGACGGCCCCACAGATACGCAGTATTTT.

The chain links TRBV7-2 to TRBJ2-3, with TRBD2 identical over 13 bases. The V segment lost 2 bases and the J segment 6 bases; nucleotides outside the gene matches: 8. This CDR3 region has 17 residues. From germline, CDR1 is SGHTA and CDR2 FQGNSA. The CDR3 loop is CASSLIPRLAGGDTQYF. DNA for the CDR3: TGTGCCAGCAGCTTAATACCGAGACTAGCGGGAGGCGATACGCAGTATTTT.

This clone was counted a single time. The CDR3 sequence: CASISGRGEYGYTF. CDR3 nucleotides: TGTGCCAGCATCTCTGGCAGGGGAGAATATGGCTACACCTTC. The chain carries TRBV6-5 and TRBJ1-2; D is perhaps TRBD1 (6 bases). The length of the CDR3 is 14 residues. V gave up 7 bases and J gave up 5 bases, with 17 bases separating them. Germline CDR1 and CDR2: MNHEY and SVGAGI.

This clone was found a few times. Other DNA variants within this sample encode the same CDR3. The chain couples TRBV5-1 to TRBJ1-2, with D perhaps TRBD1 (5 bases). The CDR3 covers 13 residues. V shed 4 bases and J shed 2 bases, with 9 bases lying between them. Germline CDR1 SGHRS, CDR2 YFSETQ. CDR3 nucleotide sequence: TGCGCCAGCAGCCCGGACATCAACTATGGCTACACCTTC. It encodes CASSPDINYGYTF.

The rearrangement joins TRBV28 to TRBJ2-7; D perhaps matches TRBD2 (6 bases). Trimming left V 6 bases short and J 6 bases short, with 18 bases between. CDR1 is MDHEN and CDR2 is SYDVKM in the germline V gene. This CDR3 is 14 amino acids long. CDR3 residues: CASSPAGSSSEQYV. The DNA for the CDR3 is TGTGCCAGCAGCCCGGCCGGGAGTTCATCCGAGCAGTACGTC.

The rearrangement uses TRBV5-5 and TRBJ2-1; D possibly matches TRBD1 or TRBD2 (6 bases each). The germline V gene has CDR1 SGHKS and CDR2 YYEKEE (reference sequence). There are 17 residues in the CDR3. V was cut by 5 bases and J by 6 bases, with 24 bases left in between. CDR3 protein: CASSPKGGWRHGNEQFF. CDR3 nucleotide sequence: TGTGCCAGCAGTCCTAAGGGGGGCTGGCGACACGGCAATGAGCAGTTCTTC.

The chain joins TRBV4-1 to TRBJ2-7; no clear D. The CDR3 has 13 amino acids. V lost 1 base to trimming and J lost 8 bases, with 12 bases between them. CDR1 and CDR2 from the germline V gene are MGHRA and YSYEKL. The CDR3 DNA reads TGCGCCAGCAGCCAAGTAGGATATCCCCAGCAGTACTTC. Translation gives CASSQVGYPQQYF.

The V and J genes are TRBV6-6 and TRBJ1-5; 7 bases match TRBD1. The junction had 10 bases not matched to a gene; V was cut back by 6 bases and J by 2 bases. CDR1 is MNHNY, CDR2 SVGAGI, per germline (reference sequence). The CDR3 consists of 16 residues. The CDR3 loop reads CASSKIQGGGNQPQHF. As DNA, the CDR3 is TGTGCCAGCAGCAAAATTCAGGGGGGAGGCAATCAGCCCCAGCATTTT.

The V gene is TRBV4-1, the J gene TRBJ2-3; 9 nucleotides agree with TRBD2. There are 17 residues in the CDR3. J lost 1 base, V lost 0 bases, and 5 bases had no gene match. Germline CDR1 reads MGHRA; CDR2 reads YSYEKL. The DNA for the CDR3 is TGCGCCAGCAGCCAAGATCCCCAGCGGGGGGGCACAGATACGCAGTATTTT. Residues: CASSQDPQRGGTDTQYF.